These 14 T cell receptor beta chains were all obtained from the same sample, sequenced in a study of blood T cell repertoires in COVID-19. The data were produced by immunoSEQ multiplex PCR, yet TCRdb's version contains in-frame clones alone and is incomplete. This sample carries about 160,000 clones, 80% of them seen once, and the ten largest clones take approximately 3%. The source material was PBMCs or T cells enriched from blood (not recorded which). All receptors derive from a woman aged 55-69 years who had recovered from COVID-19.

The gene calls are TRBV9 and TRBJ2-5, with 8 bases fitting TRBD2. In germline, CDR1 is SGDLS, CDR2 YYNGEE. CDR3 length equals 16 residues. With 4 bases clipped from V and 2 bases from J, the junction kept 10 bases outside the gene matches. The chain's CDR3 is CASSPYGGAGQETQYF. The CDR3 coding sequence is TGTGCCAGCAGCCCTTACGGGGGGGCGGGTCAAGAGACCCAGTACTTC.

The gene calls are TRBV4-2 and TRBJ2-3; tentative D call: TRBD2 (5 bases). Per the germline V gene, CDR1 is LGHNA and CDR2 is YNFKEQ. This CDR3 is 15 amino acids long. V lost 3 bases and J 2 bases, leaving 12 bases between the germline ends. CDR3 protein: CASSQAIGDTDTQYF. The DNA for the CDR3 is TGTGCCAGCAGCCAGGCGATCGGGGACACAGATACGCAGTATTTT.

This chain links TRBV9 with TRBJ2-3; D is ambiguous. From germline, CDR1 is SGDLS and CDR2 YYNGEE. This CDR3 has 14 amino acids. V was trimmed by 3 bases and J by 1 base, leaving 9 bases between them. CDR3 amino acids: CASSARPGTDTQYF. CDR3 coding DNA: TGTGCCAGCAGCGCCAGGCCGGGCACAGATACGCAGTATTTT.

The chain carries TRBV18 and TRBJ2-7, with 12 bases identical to TRBD1. This CDR3 is built from 15 residues. Losses at the gene ends were 3 bases for V and 6 bases for J; bases not matched to a gene: 6. Germline V gene data show CDR1 as KGHSH and CDR2 as LQKENI. The CDR3 region is CASSPEGTGGSEQYF. CDR3 coding DNA: TGTGCCAGCTCACCTGAGGGGACAGGGGGCTCCGAGCAGTACTTC.

Here the CDR3 reads CASSHGWAGETDTQYF. The DNA for the CDR3 is TGTGCCAGCAGCCACGGTTGGGCGGGGGAGACAGATACGCAGTATTTT. The V gene is TRBV3-1 (or the pseudogene TRBV3-2), the J gene TRBJ2-3; 7 bases align to TRBD2. J was trimmed by 3 bases and V by 3 bases; bases with no gene match: 9. The CDR3 covers 16 residues. Germline CDR1 LGHDT, CDR2 YNNKEL (reference sequence).

The chain links TRBV15 to TRBJ1-4; D is perhaps TRBD1 (5 bases). Germline values: CDR1 LNHNV, CDR2 YYDKDF (reference sequence). The CDR3 runs 16 residues. Trimming removed 0 bases at V and 0 bases at J, with 8 bases between. The CDR3 nucleotides are TGTGCCACCAGCAGAGATTCGGGGGCAACTAATGAAAAACTGTTTTTT. Translating it yields CATSRDSGATNEKLFF.

This clone has ten or more counts. This rearrangement joins TRBV5-5 to TRBJ2-1; tentative D call: TRBD1 (5 bases). Per germline, CDR1 SGHKS and CDR2 YYEKEE (reference sequence). V gave up 6 bases and J gave up 4 bases, with 17 bases separating them. The CDR3 has 15 amino acids. The CDR3 DNA reads as TGTGCCAGCACCAATACGTCCAGGGTGTACAATGAGCAGTTCTTC. Its translation is CASTNTSRVYNEQFF.

The chain has TRBV10-3 and TRBJ1-1; TRBD1 agrees at 7 bases. Germline lookup yields CDR1 ENHRY and CDR2 SYGVKD. With 6 bases clipped from V and 2 bases from J, the junction kept 6 bases outside the gene matches. The CDR3 consists of 14 residues. The CDR3 coding sequence is TGTGCCATCAGCTTGGACAGGTCAAACACTGAAGCTTTCTTT. Encoded protein: CAISLDRSNTEAFF.

J is TRBJ1-1 and V is TRBV11-2, with D tentatively TRBD1 (5 bases). The germline V gene has CDR1 SGHAT and CDR2 FQNNGV. The CDR3 runs 13 residues. The germline V and J ends were trimmed by 5 bases and 6 bases, with 13 bases remaining between them. This chain's CDR3 is CASSPNRSPEAFF. The CDR3 DNA is TGTGCCAGCAGCCCCAACAGGAGCCCTGAAGCTTTCTTT. Using reference TRBV11-2 and TRBJ1-1 for the parts outside the CDR3, the full variable domain is EAGVAQSPRYKIIEKRQSVAFWCNPISGHATLYWYQQILGQGPKLLIQFQNNGVVDDSQLPKDRFSAERLKGVDSTLKIQPAKLEDSAVYLCASSPNRSPEAFFGQGTRLTVV.

This clone occurred once. The chain carries TRBV3-1 (or the pseudogene TRBV3-2) and TRBJ1-6; 9 bases line up with TRBD1. Germline-derived CDR1 and CDR2 are LGHDT and YNNKEL (reference sequence). This CDR3 has 15 residues. V gave up 4 bases and J gave up 8 bases; unmatched junction bases: 6. The CDR3 coding sequence is TGTGCCAGCAGCCGAGAGGACAGGGGTGATTCACCCCTCCACTTT. Its protein product is CASSREDRGDSPLHF.

CDR3 residues: CASSLTAGRGQTQYF. CDR3 sequence (DNA): TGTGCCAGCAGTTTAACCGCGGGAAGGGGCCAGACCCAGTACTTC. V usage is TRBV27 and J usage is TRBJ2-5; possible D gene TRBD2, 6 bases. There are 15 residues in the CDR3. CDR1 is MNHEY, CDR2 SMNVEV, per germline (reference sequence). Trimming shortened V by 2 bases and J by 6 bases, and 16 bases separated the two germline ends.

The chain couples TRBV19 to TRBJ2-1, with D tentatively TRBD1 (5 bases). V was shortened by 5 bases and J by 0 bases, with 8 bases between the two germline ends. Per germline, CDR1 LNHDA and CDR2 SQIVND (reference sequence). This CDR3 is built from 14 residues. CDR3 DNA: TGTGCCAGTAGTTTGACAGTCTCCTACAATGAGCAGTTCTTC. Translated: CASSLTVSYNEQFF.

The rearrangement joins TRBV6-5 to TRBJ2-7; D is perhaps TRBD1 (5 bases). The CDR3 runs to 14 residues. With 7 bases removed from V and 4 bases from J, the gap between germline ends came to 17 bases. The germline CDR1 and CDR2 sequences are MNHEY and SVGAGI. Here the CDR3 DNA reads TGTGCCAGCATCTTCCAGGGCCCCCCGTACGAGCAGTACTTC. Protein product: CASIFQGPPYEQYF.

This rearrangement joins TRBV13 to TRBJ2-7, with D perhaps TRBD2 (5 bases). The CDR3 loop spans 14 amino acids. Trimming took 3 bases from V and 5 from J, leaving 14 bases between them. Per germline, CDR1 PRHDT and CDR2 FYEKMQ (reference sequence). The CDR3 is CASSLGYRGHEQYF. The CDR3 DNA reads TGTGCCAGCAGCTTGGGTTACCGCGGGCACGAGCAGTACTTC.